This T cell receptor (beta chain) was sequenced in a study of Ad26.COV2.S vaccination and SARS-CoV-2 variants. On the study more broadly: By the intramuscular route, Ad26.COV2.S was given once, or twice 56 days apart.

Assay used: immunoSEQ multiplex PCR; TCRdb lists only in-frame clones, some missing. This sample carries over 400,000 clones, 90% of them seen once, and the ten largest clones take more than 3.5%. General study points: Post-vaccination spike-specific CD8+ and CD4+ T cell responses reportedly had substantial breadth. Researchers cautioned that TCR breadth and depth analyses may have underestimated total T cell responses.

V lost 0 bases to trimming and J lost 3 bases; unmatched junction nucleotides: 5. CDR3 length: 15 amino acids. The germline gives CDR1 LGHNA, CDR2 YSLEER. Concerning this clone: Its antigen is unknown.

The treatment denotes: some 19 received Ad26.COV2.S at low or high dose, single or two shots; 5 received placebo; per-sample allocation not given. Sampling occurred on day 63 after the first vaccine or placebo injection. Boston provided a donor who was an adult aged 18-55 years. The sequence was obtained from a person between 18 and 65 years old who received the Ad26.COV2.S COVID-19 vaccine or a placebo. This chain uses TRBV4-3 with TRBJ2-7; 7 bases align to TRBD2. The sample was peripheral blood, taken in a trial of Ad26.COV2.S vaccine versus placebo. The CDR3, as DNA: TGCGCCAGCAGCCAAGAGGCACGCGGGAGCTACGAGCAGTACTTC. Translated: CASSQEARGSYEQYF.